These 23 T cell receptor beta chains were all obtained from the same sample, sequenced in a study of T cells in Graves' hyperthyroidism and ophthalmopathy. From RNA transcripts, TCR beta CDR3 regions were amplified. First-round RT-PCR with HTBI primers amplified the TCR CDR3 region. MiXCR, applied by TCRdb to the multiplex PCR reads, yields one record per CDR3 protein. The sample includes 660,000 or so distinct CDR3 sequences, around 21% of them seen just once. The source material was blood. The receptors were sampled from a man aged 25 to 40 with Graves' ophthalmopathy.

The DNA for the CDR3 is TGCGCCAGCAGCCAAGATGGGATCCCTGGGGCCAACGTCCTGACTTTC. Translation gives CASSQDGIPGANVLTF. The chain recombines TRBV4-3 with TRBJ2-6; D not resolved. Between the trimmed V and J ends, which lost 0 bases and 2 bases, there was a span of 8 bases. This CDR3 region has 16 residues. Germline V lookup: CDR1 LGHNA, CDR2 YSLEER.

The rearrangement uses TRBV2 and TRBJ2-5; no reliable D call. The germline V and J ends were trimmed by 4 bases and 0 bases, with 12 bases remaining between them. In germline, CDR1 is SNHLY, CDR2 FYNNEI. The CDR3 consists of 15 residues. The DNA for the CDR3 is TGTGCCAGCAGTGTGCAACAGACGTACCAAGAGACCCAGTACTTC. It codes for CASSVQQTYQETQYF.

The chain recombines TRBV28 with TRBJ1-4, with 8 positions matching TRBD1. Looked up from germline, CDR1 is MDHEN and CDR2 is SYDVKM. The V and J ends lost 6 bases and 7 bases, in that order; junction bases with no gene match: 13. The CDR3 runs to 16 residues. The CDR3 loop reads CASSSTPGTGSEKLFF. For the CDR3, the DNA is TGTGCCAGCAGCTCGACCCCCGGGACAGGAAGTGAAAAACTGTTTTTT. Full variable domain (missing parts from reference TRBV28 and TRBJ1-4): DVKVTQSSRYLVKRTGEKVFLECVQDMDHENMFWYRQDPGLGLRLIYFSYDVKMKEKGDIPEGYSVSREKKERFSLILESASTNQTSMYLCASSSTPGTGSEKLFFGSGTQLSVL.

This clonotype was counted at least ten times. This chain links TRBV11-2 with TRBJ2-1; 11 nucleotides match TRBD2. Germline CDR1 reads SGHAT; CDR2 reads FQNNGV. With 5 bases clipped from V and 1 base from J, the junction kept 7 bases outside the gene matches. The CDR3 has 17 residues. In DNA form, the CDR3 reads TGTGCCAGCAGCATGACTAGCGGGACGCCGTCCTACAATGAGCAGTTCTTC. It specifies CASSMTSGTPSYNEQFF.

V gene TRBV6-2 or TRBV6-3 combines with J gene TRBJ2-1, with TRBD2 matching over 11 bases. Trimming at V came to 4 bases and at J to 4 bases, leaving 15 bases not matched to a gene. This CDR3 is built from 19 residues. The germline gives CDR1 MNHEY, CDR2 SVGEGT. The CDR3: CASSSGLAEDPGAYNEQFF. As DNA, the CDR3 is TGTGCCAGCAGTTCGGGACTAGCGGAAGATCCGGGGGCGTACAATGAGCAGTTCTTC.

V is TRBV7-9 and J is TRBJ2-7; 8 nucleotides match TRBD1. V lost 5 bases to trimming and J lost 0 bases; unmatched junction nucleotides: 9. CDR1 is SEHNR and CDR2 is FQNEAQ in the germline V gene (reference sequence). The CDR3 has 16 residues. Here the CDR3 reads CASSQGVGQASYEQYF. DNA for the CDR3: TGTGCCAGCAGCCAAGGGGTGGGACAGGCCTCCTACGAGCAGTACTTC.

The chain has TRBV5-6 and TRBJ1-4; 8 positions agree with TRBD1. Losses at the gene ends were 2 bases for V and 4 bases for J; bases not matched to a gene: 4. Germline V gene sequence: CDR1 SGHDT, CDR2 YYEEEE. This CDR3 region has 15 residues. The CDR3 here is CASSLTGGNNEKLFF. Here the CDR3 DNA reads TGTGCCAGCAGCTTAACAGGGGGGAATAATGAAAAACTGTTTTTT.

The rearrangement uses TRBV11-2 and TRBJ2-7; 12 nucleotides align to TRBD2. This CDR3 is 18 amino acids long. V was pared by 1 base and J by 0 bases, with 7 bases of the junction left unmatched. Germline CDR1 reads SGHAT; CDR2 reads FQNNGV. The CDR3: CASSLVMGLAGPSYEQYF. DNA for the CDR3: TGTGCCAGCAGCTTAGTAATGGGACTAGCGGGTCCCTCCTACGAGCAGTACTTC.

V usage is TRBV30 and J usage is TRBJ2-7; 11 bases agree with TRBD2. This CDR3 has 15 amino acids. The germline V gene encodes CDR1 GTSNPN and CDR2 SVGIG (reference sequence). V gave up 1 base and J gave up 5 bases; unmatched junction bases: 7. The DNA of the CDR3 is TGTGCCTGGAGTGGGGGACTAGCGGAAGGGAACGAGCAGTACTTC. It yields the protein CAWSGGLAEGNEQYF.

The sample holds many counts of this clonotype. The chain links TRBV6-2 or TRBV6-3 to TRBJ2-3; weak D call: TRBD1 (5 bases). V gave up 2 bases and J gave up 4 bases, with 19 bases separating them. Germline CDR1 and CDR2: MNHEY and SVGEGT. This CDR3 region has 17 residues. Here the CDR3 reads CASSYPTGRERADTQYF. The CDR3 bases are TGTGCCAGCAGTTACCCTACGGGCAGGGAAAGGGCAGATACGCAGTATTTT.

The rearrangement links TRBV28 to TRBJ2-7, with a tentative D call TRBD1 (6 bases). Trimming left V 5 bases short and J 9 bases short, with 14 bases between. This CDR3 contains 12 residues. Germline V gene sequence: CDR1 MDHEN, CDR2 SYDVKM. The CDR3 loop is CASSRTGIGQYF. The CDR3, as DNA: TGTGCCAGCAGTCGAACAGGGATCGGGCAGTACTTC.

This clonotype showed up many times. The chain is built from TRBV7-3 and TRBJ1-1, with 7 bases identical to TRBD1. The CDR3 length is 14 residues. Germline V gene sequence: CDR1 SGHTA, CDR2 FQGTGA. Trimming cost V 5 bases and J 6 bases; bases outside gene matches: 9. CDR3 nucleotide sequence: TGTGCCAGCAGCCGGGATACAGGGGTGGCTGAAGCTTTCTTT. It codes for CASSRDTGVAEAFF.

This clonotype was detected only a few times. This chain connects TRBV29-1 to TRBJ2-3; D possibly corresponds to TRBD1 (7 bases). The V gene lost 3 bases and the J gene lost 1 base, with 14 bases spanning the gap. The germline V gene has CDR1 SQVTM and CDR2 ANQGSEA. The CDR3 length is 15 residues. DNA of the CDR3: TGCAGCGTTGACGGGCCCAGGGGGGGCACAGATACGCAGTATTTT. It translates to CSVDGPRGGTDTQYF.

The table lists this clonotype with a few counts. The rearrangement links TRBV4-1 to TRBJ2-1; 8 bases line up with TRBD1. CDR1 and CDR2 (germline): MGHRA, YSYEKL. CDR3 length: 14 residues. V trimming: 1 base; J trimming: 7 bases; junction bases outside the gene matches: 3. CDR3 sequence (DNA): TGCGCCAGCAGCCAAGGACAGGGGAGTAATGAGCAGTTCTTC. Encoded protein: CASSQGQGSNEQFF.

The chain links TRBV20-1 to TRBJ2-1, with 14 bases lining up with TRBD2. Germline CDR1 reads DFQATT; CDR2 reads SNEGSKA (reference sequence). The V gene end was trimmed by 6 bases and the J gene end by 6 bases; junction bases not matched to a gene: 7. CDR3 length equals 15 residues. CDR3 nucleotide sequence: TGCAGTGCACCTCACGGGACTAGCGGGAGCAATGAGCAGTTCTTC. Protein product: CSAPHGTSGSNEQFF.

This clonotype came up a few times. The chain joins TRBV27 to TRBJ2-1; 8 nucleotides line up with TRBD2. The CDR3 contains 14 residues. Germline V gene lookup returns CDR1 MNHEY and CDR2 SMNVEV (reference sequence). With 8 bases clipped from V and 4 bases from J, the junction kept 7 bases outside the gene matches. The CDR3 nucleotides read TGTGCCAGCCAACTAGCGGTGGGTTACAATGAGCAGTTCTTC. It codes for CASQLAVGYNEQFF.

Ten or more counts support this clonotype. The gene calls are TRBV7-3 and TRBJ2-1; D ambiguous. The CDR3 extends over 13 amino acids. Germline V gene data show CDR1 as SGHTA and CDR2 as FQGTGA. The germline V and J ends were trimmed by 0 bases and 8 bases, with 8 bases remaining between them. Written as DNA, the CDR3 is TGTGCCAGCAGCTTAACGTTTGGGGATGAGCAGTTCTTC. This codes for CASSLTFGDEQFF.

This clonotype has a handful of counts. The rearrangement links TRBV29-1 to TRBJ1-1; D is possibly TRBD1 (5 bases). Trimming took off 7 bases at V and 2 bases at J, with 23 bases between the two ends. The germline V gene has CDR1 SQVTM and CDR2 ANQGSEA. This CDR3 comprises 16 residues. CDR3 residues: CSADRLEGSINTEAFF. The CDR3 nucleotides are TGCAGCGCCGACCGATTGGAGGGGAGTATCAACACTGAAGCTTTCTTT.

Note on this clonotype: A read error is possible here, since a much larger clone lies one base away. The chain has TRBV5-1 and TRBJ1-1; 7 nucleotides line up with TRBD1. Germline values: CDR1 SGHRS, CDR2 YFSETQ. The CDR3 spans 15 residues. CDR3 amino acids: CASSWWTGGNTKAFF. As DNA, the CDR3 is TGCGCCAGCAGCTGGTGGACAGGCGGGAACACTAAAGCTTTCTTT.

This chain joins TRBV28 and TRBJ1-1; D is undetermined. Trimming left V 5 bases short and J 0 bases short, with 16 bases between. The CDR3 runs 16 residues. CDR1 and CDR2 from the germline V gene are MDHEN and SYDVKM. The CDR3 sequence: CASSLATQMMNTEAFF. Here the CDR3 DNA reads TGTGCCAGCAGTCTTGCAACACAGATGATGAACACTGAAGCTTTCTTT.

This rearrangement joins TRBV28 to TRBJ2-1, with D tentatively TRBD2 (5 bases). The length of the CDR3 is 16 residues. The germline CDR1 and CDR2 sequences are MDHEN and SYDVKM. Trimming took 2 bases from V and 9 from J, leaving 20 bases between them. CDR3 region: CASSLEDSLQSGEQFF. For the CDR3, the DNA is TGTGCCAGCAGTTTAGAGGACTCCCTCCAGTCAGGTGAGCAGTTCTTC.

This chain connects TRBV27 to TRBJ2-3; D is perhaps TRBD1 or TRBD2 (5 bases each). The germline V gene encodes CDR1 MNHEY and CDR2 SMNVEV (reference sequence). This CDR3 has 18 residues. V was shortened by 6 bases and J by 0 bases, with 22 bases between the two germline ends. CDR3 nucleotide sequence: TGTGCCAGCAGCCGGGGCTCAGTCGGGCAGGTTAGCACAGATACGCAGTATTTT. It encodes CASSRGSVGQVSTDTQYF.

The gene calls are TRBV9 and TRBJ2-1, with TRBD2 matching over 8 bases. The CDR3 has 15 residues. The germline V gene encodes CDR1 SGDLS and CDR2 YYNGEE. The J segment lost 8 bases and the V segment lost 0 bases, leaving 7 bases of the junction unmatched. The CDR3 loop is CASSVEAGGRDEQFF. The CDR3 nucleotides are TGTGCCAGCAGCGTAGAGGCGGGAGGCAGGGATGAGCAGTTCTTC.